The source of this T cell receptor beta chain is a study of vaccination and CD4 T cells after COVID-19. Comments on this clonotype: Its antigen is currently unknown.

The V segment lost 5 bases and the J segment 3 bases; nucleotides outside the gene matches: 3. In germline, CDR1 is LNHDA, CDR2 SQIVND (reference sequence). The CDR3 loop spans 14 amino acids. Oncomine TCR Beta short-read sequencing was applied to DNA from cultured CD4+ T cells. TCRdb analysed the PCR reads with MiXCR anew, one entry per CDR3 protein. The repertoire holds around 18,000 distinct CDR3 sequences, with 53% as singletons. Treatment meaning: approximately 10-day PBMC culture with coronavirus spike peptide pools or control peptides (ViraFEST assay). The chain has TRBV19 and TRBJ1-1, with 10 bases lining up with TRBD1. The origin of this receptor is a human donor who had recovered from COVID-19. The specimen comprised CD4+ T cells from blood, cultured in vitro, sampled before SARS-CoV-2 vaccination. CDR3 DNA sequence: TGTGCCAGTAGTGCGACAGGGGGCTACACTGAAGCTTTCTTT. This gives the protein CASSATGGYTEAFF.